The 11 T cell receptor beta chains below come from one sample, sequenced in a study of T cell repertoires in cytomegalovirus infection. TCRdb re-derived calls from the reads in MiXCR, one entry per CDR3 protein. The repertoire holds about 460,000 distinct CDR3 sequences, with around 10% as singletons. Sequencing input: PBMCs. Receptors were obtained from a human donor in good health (CMV status not recorded). Some clones in this sample may be carry-over from other donors' samples.

This clonotype occurred many times. The chain combines TRBV7-9 with TRBJ2-4, with no clear D. This CDR3 has 16 amino acids. Trimming took off 1 base at V and 0 bases at J, with 10 bases between the two ends. Germline assignment: CDR1 SEHNR and CDR2 FQNEAQ (reference sequence). CDR3 region: CASSLGAVLAKNIQYF. As DNA, the CDR3 is TGTGCCAGCAGCTTAGGCGCGGTTCTAGCCAAAAACATTCAGTACTTC.

This clonotype was counted at least ten times. The V gene is TRBV4-2, the J gene TRBJ2-5; 9 bases line up with TRBD1. CDR1 and CDR2 (germline): LGHNA, YNFKEQ. The trim removed 5 bases at V and 5 bases at J, leaving 6 bases unmatched. The length of the CDR3 is 14 residues. The DNA for the CDR3 is TGTGCCAGCAGCTCAACAGGGGGCTGGGAGACCCAGTACTTC. This encodes CASSSTGGWETQYF.

This clonotype occurred a few times. The chain links TRBV20-1 to TRBJ1-6; TRBD1 matches 7 bases. V gave up 3 bases and J gave up 5 bases; unmatched junction bases: 4. This CDR3 is built from 14 residues. Germline values: CDR1 DFQATT, CDR2 SNEGSKA (reference sequence). DNA for the CDR3: TGCAGTGCTAGTACCGACAGGGATAATTCACCCCTCCACTTT. It is translated as CSASTDRDNSPLHF.

This clonotype was picked up many times. This chain connects TRBV10-3 to TRBJ2-7, with D possibly TRBD2 on 5 matching bases. Germline CDR1 reads ENHRY; CDR2 reads SYGVKD. Trimming pared 11 bases from V and 3 bases from J, leaving 20 bases between. CDR3 size: 14 residues. Here the CDR3 DNA reads TGTGCCGCTCGGACGGGAAATGGTGGCTACGAGCAGTACTTC. It yields the protein CAARTGNGGYEQYF.

The sample holds a few counts of this clonotype. The chain combines TRBV5-1 with TRBJ2-7, with 9 bases lining up with TRBD1. From germline, CDR1 is SGHRS and CDR2 YFSETQ. V was pared by 3 bases and J by 5 bases, with 6 bases of the junction left unmatched. CDR3 size: 14 residues. CDR3 in DNA: TGCGCCAGCAGCTCCGGGACAGGGATCGACGAGCAGTACTTC. Residues: CASSSGTGIDEQYF.

This clonotype was counted between two and nine times. V and J are TRBV20-1 and TRBJ1-2; D unresolved. The germline V gene encodes CDR1 DFQATT and CDR2 SNEGSKA (reference sequence). This CDR3 is built from 13 residues. Trimming removed 0 bases from V and 8 bases from J, with 13 bases in between. In DNA form, the CDR3 reads TGCAGTGCTAGAGATCTTGGAGTTGGAGGCTACACCTTC. This sequence encodes CSARDLGVGGYTF.

This clonotype showed up just a few times. The CDR3 is CASSHDDSPYGYTF. The CDR3 DNA reads TGTGCCAGCAGCCATGACGACAGTCCCTATGGCTACACCTTC. V is TRBV3-1 and J is TRBJ1-2; D is possibly TRBD1 (5 bases). V gave up 3 bases and J gave up 4 bases, with 12 bases separating them. Germline V gives CDR1 LGHDT, CDR2 YNNKEL (reference sequence). The CDR3 length is 14 residues.

The sample holds many counts of this clonotype. This rearrangement joins TRBV7-8 to TRBJ1-5, with D tentatively TRBD1 (6 bases). From germline, CDR1 is SGHVS and CDR2 FQNEAQ. CDR3 size: 16 residues. The V end lost 2 bases, the J end lost 9 bases, and 20 bases lay between the germline ends. Written as DNA, the CDR3 is TGTGCCAGCAGCTTAATGAGGGACACCGCGATATGGCCCCAGCATTTT. It codes for CASSLMRDTAIWPQHF.

This clonotype was seen a handful of times. This chain links TRBV2 with TRBJ2-7; no clear D. This CDR3 region has 12 residues. CDR1 is SNHLY, CDR2 FYNNEI, per germline. Trimming removed 6 bases from V and 4 bases from J, with 10 bases in between. The CDR3 here is CASRPYVYEQYF. Written as DNA, the CDR3 is TGTGCCAGCAGACCCTATGTTTACGAGCAGTACTTC.

This clonotype came up a few times. The chain recombines TRBV2 with TRBJ2-2; D is perhaps TRBD2 (5 bases). Trimming stripped 9 bases from V and 5 bases from J, with 13 bases between. Germline V CDR1 and CDR2: SNHLY, FYNNEI. This CDR3 contains 13 residues. The CDR3 is CARGIPGTGELFF. CDR3 in DNA: TGTGCCAGGGGAATCCCGGGGACCGGGGAGCTGTTTTTT.

Of note for this clonotype: This may stem from a read error, because a much larger clone lies one nucleotide away. V is TRBV7-3 and J is TRBJ2-2, with D possibly matching TRBD2 (5 bases). This CDR3 is 14 amino acids long. V lost 5 bases to trimming and J lost 7 bases, with 14 bases between them. Germline V CDR1 and CDR2: SGHTA, FQGTGA. The CDR3 region has the DNA TGTGCCAGCAGCCCCCAATCCGGGAACGGGGAGCTGTTTTTT. This codes for CASSPQSGNGELFF. Variable domain in full (rest from reference TRBV7-3 and TRBJ2-2): GAGVSQTPSNKVTEKGKYVELRCDPISGHTALYWYRQSLGQGPEFLIYFQGTGAADDSGLPNDRFFAVRPEGSVSTLKIQRTERGDSAVYLCASSPQSGNGELFFGEGSRLTVL.